This T cell receptor beta chain stems from a study of blood T cell repertoires in COVID-19. With 6 bases clipped from V and 9 bases from J, the junction kept 9 bases outside the gene matches. The germline CDR1 and CDR2 sequences are MNHEY and SVGAGI. The CDR3 is 14 amino acids. Profiling relied on immunoSEQ multiplex PCR, and the TCRdb table lists in-frame clones only, not all of them. The table includes 220,000 or so clones, around 87% detected once. Sequencing was carried out using PBMCs or T cells enriched from blood (not recorded which). The TCR was taken from a young woman in a cohort exposed to, infected with or recovered from COVID-19 (not recorded which). This sequence joins TRBV6-5 and TRBJ2-1, with TRBD1 matching over 9 bases. The CDR3 DNA reads TGTGCCAGCAGAGCCGGGACGACAGGGGGTGAGCAGTTCTTC. It codes for CASRAGTTGGEQFF.